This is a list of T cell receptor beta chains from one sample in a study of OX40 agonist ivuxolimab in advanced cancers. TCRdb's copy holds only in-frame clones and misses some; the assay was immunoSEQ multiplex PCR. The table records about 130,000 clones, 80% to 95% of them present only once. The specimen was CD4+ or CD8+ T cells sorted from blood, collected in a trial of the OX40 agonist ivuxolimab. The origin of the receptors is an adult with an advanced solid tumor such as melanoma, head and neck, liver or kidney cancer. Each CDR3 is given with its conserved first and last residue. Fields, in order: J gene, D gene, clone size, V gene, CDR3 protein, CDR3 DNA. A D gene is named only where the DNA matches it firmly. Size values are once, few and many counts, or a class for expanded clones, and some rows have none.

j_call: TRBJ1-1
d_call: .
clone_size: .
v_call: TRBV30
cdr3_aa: CAWSGTEEAFF
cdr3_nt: TGTGCCTGGAGTGGGACTGAAGAAGCTTTCTTT

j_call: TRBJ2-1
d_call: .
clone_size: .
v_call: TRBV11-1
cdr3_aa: CASSSEGHEQFF
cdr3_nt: TGTGCCAGCAGCTCGGAGGGCCATGAGCAGTTCTTC

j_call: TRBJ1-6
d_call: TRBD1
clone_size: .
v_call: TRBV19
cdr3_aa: CASSPRDRGSPLHF
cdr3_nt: TGTGCCAGTAGTCCGAGGGACAGGGGTTCACCCCTCCACTTT

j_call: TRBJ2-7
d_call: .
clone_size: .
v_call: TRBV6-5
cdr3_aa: CASSPSKSYEQYF
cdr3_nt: TGTGCCAGCAGCCCTTCGAAGAGCTACGAGCAGTACTTC

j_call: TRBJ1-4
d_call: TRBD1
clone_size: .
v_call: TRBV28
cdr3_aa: CASCIGGTGEEKLFF
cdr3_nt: TGTGCCAGCTGTATCGGGGGGACAGGGGAGGAGAAACTGTTTTTT

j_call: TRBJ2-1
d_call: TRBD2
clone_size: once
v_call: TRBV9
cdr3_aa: CASSSTGGSYNEQFF
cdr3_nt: TGTGCCAGCAGCTCGACCGGGGGGTCCTACAATGAGCAGTTCTTC

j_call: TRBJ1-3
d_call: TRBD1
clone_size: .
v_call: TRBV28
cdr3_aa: CASSLYIKTSGTEKTPLGNTIYF
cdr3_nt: TGTGCCAGCAGTTTATACATAAAAACTTCCGGGACAGAGAAGACACCCCTGGGAAACACCATATATTTT

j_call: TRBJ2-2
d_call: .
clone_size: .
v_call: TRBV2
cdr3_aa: CASTGGGGELFF
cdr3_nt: TGTGCCAGCACGGGTGGAGGCGGGGAGCTGTTTTTT

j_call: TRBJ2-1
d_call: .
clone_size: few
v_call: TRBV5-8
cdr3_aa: CASSLRGDYTYNEQFF
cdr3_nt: TGTGCCAGCAGCTTGAGGGGGGACTACACGTACAATGAGCAGTTCTTC

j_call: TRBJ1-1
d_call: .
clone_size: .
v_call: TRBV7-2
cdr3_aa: CASSFWARGDTEAFF
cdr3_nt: TGTGCCAGCAGCTTTTGGGCCCGAGGGGACACTGAAGCTTTCTTT

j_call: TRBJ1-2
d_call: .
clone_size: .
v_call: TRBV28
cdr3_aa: CASNTNLGGYGYTF
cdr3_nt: TGTGCCAGCAACACCAATCTCGGTGGTTATGGCTACACCTTC

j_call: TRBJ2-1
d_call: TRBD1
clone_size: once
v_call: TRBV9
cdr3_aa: CASSAQGQVLNEQFF
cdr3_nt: TGTGCCAGCAGCGCACAGGGACAGGTTCTCAATGAGCAGTTCTTC

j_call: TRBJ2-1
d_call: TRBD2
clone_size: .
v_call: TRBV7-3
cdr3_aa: CASSSFGTSGRREQFF
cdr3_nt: TGTGCCAGCAGCTCCTTTGGGACTAGCGGGAGACGTGAGCAGTTCTTC

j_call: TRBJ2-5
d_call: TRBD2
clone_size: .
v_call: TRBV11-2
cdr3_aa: CASSSPIQAGIETQYF
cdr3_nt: TGTGCCAGCAGCTCTCCGATTCAAGCGGGGATAGAGACCCAGTACTTC

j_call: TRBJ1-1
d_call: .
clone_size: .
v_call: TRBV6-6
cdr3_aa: CASSYSGGGTEAFF
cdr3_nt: TGTGCCAGCAGTTACTCGGGGGGTGGCACTGAAGCTTTCTTT

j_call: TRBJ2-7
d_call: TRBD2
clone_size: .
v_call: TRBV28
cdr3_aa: CASSLTSGANYEQYF
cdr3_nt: TGTGCCAGCAGTTTGACTAGCGGAGCGAACTACGAGCAGTACTTC

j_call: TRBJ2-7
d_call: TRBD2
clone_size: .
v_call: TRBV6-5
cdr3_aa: CASRTGLAETYEQYF
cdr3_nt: TGTGCCAGCAGGACCGGACTAGCGGAGACCTACGAGCAGTACTTC

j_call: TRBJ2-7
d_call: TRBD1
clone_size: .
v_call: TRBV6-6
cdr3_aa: CASSSLGTEDYEQYF
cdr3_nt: TGTGCCAGCAGCTCTCTAGGGACAGAGGATTACGAGCAGTACTTC

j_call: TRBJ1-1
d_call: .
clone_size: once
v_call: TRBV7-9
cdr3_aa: CASSLLTGGEAFF
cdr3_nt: TGTGCCAGCAGCTTACTGACCGGTGGGGAAGCTTTCTTT

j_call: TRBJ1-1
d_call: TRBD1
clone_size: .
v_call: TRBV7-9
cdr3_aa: CASSSGQPNTEAFF
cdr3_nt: TGTGCCAGCAGCTCGGGACAGCCGAACACTGAAGCTTTCTTT

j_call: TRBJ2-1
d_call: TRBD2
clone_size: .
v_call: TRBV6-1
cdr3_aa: CASRQPGLALNEQFF
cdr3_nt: TGTGCCAGCAGACAACCGGGACTAGCGCTCAATGAGCAGTTCTTC

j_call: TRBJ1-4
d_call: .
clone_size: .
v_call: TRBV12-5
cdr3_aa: CASGRGGWGNEKLFF
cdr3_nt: TGTGCTAGTGGTCGCGGGGGTTGGGGTAATGAAAAACTGTTTTTT

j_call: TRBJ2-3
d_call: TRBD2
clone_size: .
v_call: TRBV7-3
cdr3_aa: CASSLQAFGAGGRTDTQYF
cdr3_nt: TGTGCCAGCAGCTTACAAGCGTTCGGTGCGGGAGGGAGGACAGATACGCAGTATTTT

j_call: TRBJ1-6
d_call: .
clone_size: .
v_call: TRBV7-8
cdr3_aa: CASSLGQAHSPLHF
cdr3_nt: TGTGCCAGCAGCTTAGGTCAGGCCCATTCACCCCTCCACTTT

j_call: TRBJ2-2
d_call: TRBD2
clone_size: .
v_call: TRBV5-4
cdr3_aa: CASSLGLAGNTGELFF
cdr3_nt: TGTGCCAGCAGCTTAGGACTAGCGGGTAACACCGGGGAGCTGTTTTTT

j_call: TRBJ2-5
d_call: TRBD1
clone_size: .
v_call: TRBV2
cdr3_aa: CASSGQGSPGTQYF
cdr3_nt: TGTGCCAGCTCCGGACAGGGGAGCCCAGGGACCCAGTACTTC

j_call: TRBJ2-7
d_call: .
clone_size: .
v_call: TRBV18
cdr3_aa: CASSLAGTFQYEQYF
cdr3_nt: TGTGCCAGCTCACTCGCAGGGACATTTCAATACGAGCAGTACTTC